This T cell receptor beta chain was sequenced in a study of cytomegalovirus exposure and HLA in healthy donors. The study, taken as a whole, reports: Association of approximately 16,000 TCR beta sequences with HLA alleles was found at 0.05 false discovery rate in a later analysis. DRB1 showed the most TCR associations and HLA-C the fewest in a later analysis, as rates varied by HLA locus. It was reportedly the case that the classifier diagnosed cytomegalovirus status with high specificity and sensitivity. For most TCR beta V segments, an earlier analysis put the productive rate at about 87% or about 30% of the time.

Primers for the PCR totalled 60 Vbeta and 13 Jbeta. TCRdb's table, derived via immunoSEQ multiplex PCR, lists solely in-frame clones and lacks some. In total, the table holds 100,000 to 150,000 clones. In regard to this clone: The target antigen is unknown.

The germline gives CDR1 SGHRS, CDR2 YFSETQ. With V trimmed by 4 bases and J by 5 bases, 9 bases remained unmatched. This CDR3 contains 15 residues. The chain combines TRBV5-1 with TRBJ2-1; 7 bases are a match to TRBD2. This receptor was identified in a man between 25 and 39 years old in good health and CMV-seronegative. The sample comprised PBMCs. CDR3 nucleotides: TGCGCCAGCAGCCCCGGGACTACCCCGGACAATGAGCAGTTCTTC. As protein: CASSPGTTPDNEQFF. Variable domain in full (rest from reference TRBV5-1 and TRBJ2-1): KAGVTQTPRYLIKTRGQQVTLSCSPISGHRSVSWYQQTPGQGLQFLFEYFSETQRNKGNFPGRFSGRQFSNSRSEMNVSTLELGDSALYLCASSPGTTPDNEQFFGPGTRLTVL.